This is a list of T cell receptor beta chains from one sample in a study of PD-L1 blockade in urothelial cancer. Libraries were prepared by immunoSEQ multiplex PCR; TCRdb keeps only in-frame clonotypes and omits some of them. This sample has 75,000 to 95,000 clones, with approximately 91% found just once. This specimen was PBMCs, taken around atezolizumab (anti-PD-L1) treatment. These receptors all come from a man in his sixties with urothelial cancer. Each CDR3 is given with its conserved first and last residue. The order of the fields is clone size, J gene, V gene, D gene, CDR3 protein, CDR3 DNA. The D gene is left open where the match is weak. Size tells how often a clone was seen (once, few, many) or the class of an expanded clone, and some rows leave it out.

size: NA; J: TRBJ1-6; V: TRBV6-5; D: TRBD1; CDR3: CASRPKGQGVAPLHF; DNA: TGTGCCAGCAGACCAAAGGGACAGGGAGTTGCACCCCTCCACTTT
size: NA; J: TRBJ2-2; V: TRBV27; D: NA; CDR3: CASSFSQPGLGAGELFF; DNA: TGTGCCAGCAGTTTTTCACAGCCGGGTCTCGGGGCCGGGGAGCTGTTTTTT
size: NA; J: TRBJ2-6; V: TRBV19; D: TRBD2; CDR3: CASSFLAGSSGANVLTF; DNA: TGTGCCAGTAGTTTCTTAGCGGGGTCCTCTGGGGCCAACGTCCTGACTTTC
size: NA; J: TRBJ2-7; V: TRBV10-1; D: NA; CDR3: CASSEWVGDEQYF; DNA: TGCGCCAGCAGTGAGTGGGTAGGGGACGAGCAGTACTTC
size: NA; J: TRBJ2-7; V: TRBV10-3; D: NA; CDR3: CAISGTGPSGRTDEQYF; DNA: TGTGCCATCAGTGGGACAGGGCCCAGCGGGAGGACCGACGAGCAGTACTTC
size: once; J: TRBJ2-5; V: TRBV5-1; D: TRBD1; CDR3: CASSLGDRGQETQYF; DNA: TGCGCCAGCAGCTTGGGGGACAGGGGACAAGAGACCCAGTACTTC
size: NA; J: TRBJ2-5; V: TRBV7-8; D: TRBD1; CDR3: CASSLATGRGFQETQYF; DNA: TGTGCCAGCAGCTTAGCGACCGGCAGGGGGTTCCAAGAGACCCAGTACTTC
size: NA; J: TRBJ2-1; V: TRBV5-6; D: TRBD2; CDR3: CASSLAEWEGGAYNEQFF; DNA: TGTGCCAGCAGCTTGGCCGAATGGGAGGGCGGGGCCTACAATGAGCAGTTCTTC
size: NA; J: TRBJ1-4; V: TRBV28; D: NA; CDR3: CASSKTGISNEKLFF; DNA: TGTGCCAGCAGCAAAACGGGGATCAGCAATGAAAAACTGTTTTTT
size: NA; J: TRBJ2-7; V: TRBV15; D: NA; CDR3: CATSRVGANSVYEQYF; DNA: TGTGCCACCAGCAGAGTTGGGGCCAACTCGGTCTACGAGCAGTACTTC
size: NA; J: TRBJ2-3; V: TRBV29-1; D: TRBD2; CDR3: CSVDRRELIDTQYF; DNA: TGCAGCGTTGATAGGCGGGAGCTCATAGATACGCAGTATTTT
size: once; J: TRBJ2-7; V: TRBV6-5; D: TRBD1; CDR3: CASRHRQGLEQYF; DNA: TGTGCCAGCAGACACCGACAGGGGCTCGAGCAGTACTTC
size: NA; J: TRBJ1-4; V: TRBV9; D: NA; CDR3: CASSTLATNEKLFF; DNA: TGTGCCAGCAGCACTCTTGCAACTAATGAAAAACTGTTTTTT
size: NA; J: TRBJ2-3; V: TRBV10-3; D: NA; CDR3: CAITPRAADTQYF; DNA: TGTGCCATCACACCCAGGGCGGCAGATACGCAGTATTTT
size: NA; J: TRBJ2-5; V: TRBV30; D: NA; CDR3: CAWSQPQVYQETQYF; DNA: TGTGCCTGGAGTCAGCCGCAGGTGTACCAAGAGACCCAGTACTTC
size: NA; J: TRBJ2-3; V: TRBV7-3; D: TRBD2; CDR3: CASSPHRLAGAADTQYF; DNA: TGTGCCAGCAGCCCCCACCGACTAGCGGGAGCGGCAGATACGCAGTATTTT
size: NA; J: TRBJ2-1; V: TRBV7-9; D: TRBD1; CDR3: CASSPPGTGYNEQFF; DNA: TGTGCCAGCAGCCCCCCCGGGACAGGCTACAATGAGCAGTTCTTC